What follows are 11 T cell receptor beta chains derived from one specimen sequenced in a study of blood T cells in healthy people across ages. A second PCR of roughly 7 to 11 cycles used a sample-barcoded 5' primer and a J-beta primer mix. TCRdb called the 5' RACE reads again in MiXCR, with one record for every CDR3 protein. This table has about a million distinct CDR3 sequences, 51% appearing once. The source material was blood. Receptors originate from an older woman in good health.

This chain links TRBV10-3 with TRBJ1-6; D gene uncertain. The V gene lost 0 bases and the J gene lost 10 bases, with 13 bases spanning the gap. Germline values: CDR1 ENHRY, CDR2 SYGVKD. This CDR3 spans 15 amino acids. CDR3 sequence (DNA): TGTGCCATCAGTGAGTCGATTGGGTTAGAGTCACCCCTCCACTTT. Its protein product is CAISESIGLESPLHF.

The chain couples TRBV25-1 to TRBJ1-2; D perhaps matches TRBD1 (6 bases). V was shortened by 6 bases and J by 4 bases, with 15 bases between the two germline ends. The CDR3 has 14 amino acids. Germline V gives CDR1 MGHDK, CDR2 SYGVNS. DNA for the CDR3: TGTGCCAGCAGGGGGGGGGGGCTTGCCTATGGCTACACCTTC. Amino acids: CASRGGGLAYGYTF.

This CDR3 is CASSQRVNEQFF. The DNA for the CDR3 is TGTGCCAGCAGCCAACGGGTAAATGAGCAGTTCTTC. This chain joins TRBV3-1 and TRBJ2-1, with D hard to call. The germline V gene encodes CDR1 LGHDT and CDR2 YNNKEL (reference sequence). The V end was cut by 2 bases, the J end by 7 bases, with 6 bases between. CDR3 length equals 12 residues.

This clonotype has ten or more counts. This chain links TRBV7-2 with TRBJ2-5; no definite D call. The germline V gene has CDR1 SGHTA and CDR2 FQGNSA. V was pared by 6 bases and J by 7 bases, with 18 bases between. The CDR3 extends over 14 amino acids. CDR3 in DNA: TGTGCCAGCAGTCTAGACGTTATGAGGACGACCCAGTACTTC. Translating it yields CASSLDVMRTTQYF. Looking up the rest from reference TRBV7-2 and TRBJ2-5 gives the full variable domain: GAGVSQSPSNKVTEKGKDVELRCDPISGHTALYWYRQSLGQGLEFLIYFQGNSAPDKSGLPSDRFSAERTGGSVSTLTIQRTQQEDSAVYLCASSLDVMRTTQYFGPGTRLLVL.

As DNA, the CDR3 is TGCGCCAGCAGCTTGCATCGGGGAACCGGGGAGCTGTTTTTT. As protein: CASSLHRGTGELFF. This chain connects TRBV5-1 to TRBJ2-2, with D perhaps TRBD2 (5 bases). Trimming took off 1 base at V and 5 bases at J, with 9 bases between the two ends. CDR3 size: 14 residues. Germline CDR1 and CDR2: SGHRS and YFSETQ.

The genes are TRBV28 and TRBJ2-1; 8 positions match TRBD1. V lost 6 bases to trimming and J lost 6 bases; unmatched junction nucleotides: 7. The CDR3 runs 14 residues. Germline V lookup: CDR1 MDHEN, CDR2 SYDVKM. CDR3 bases: TGTGCCAGCAGGATTACAGGGGGTATCAATGAGCAGTTCTTC. Its protein product is CASRITGGINEQFF.

This clonotype was observed once. This chain uses TRBV20-1 with TRBJ2-5; no definite D call. CDR3 length: 12 residues. Trimming removed 2 bases from V and 3 bases from J, with 7 bases in between. Germline V gives CDR1 DFQATT, CDR2 SNEGSKA (reference sequence). The CDR3 DNA is TGCAGTGCTAGATACAGAGAAGAGACCCAGTACTTC. Its protein product is CSARYREETQYF.

In this sample, this clonotype turned up a few times. The J gene is TRBJ2-3, the V gene TRBV18; 9 positions match TRBD2. The CDR3 has 16 amino acids. J lost 2 bases, V lost 0 bases, and 3 bases had no gene match. Germline values: CDR1 KGHSH, CDR2 LQKENI. The CDR3 protein is CASSPPTSGYTDTQYF. The CDR3 DNA reads TGTGCCAGCTCACCACCGACTAGCGGTTACACAGATACGCAGTATTTT.

This clonotype was detected once. This chain links TRBV6-1 with TRBJ1-5; no firm D call. The V end was cut by 0 bases, the J end by 7 bases, with 13 bases between. The CDR3 contains 15 residues. Germline V gives CDR1 MNHNS, CDR2 SASEGT. The CDR3 coding sequence is TGTGCCAGCAGTGAAGCGCTGAGGCGTCGGCAGCCCCAGCATTTT. Its translation: CASSEALRRRQPQHF.

The CDR3 coding sequence is TGCAGTGCCCCGGGACTCGCGTCGACCCAGTACTTC. Protein: CSAPGLASTQYF. This chain joins TRBV20-1 and TRBJ2-4; weak D call: TRBD2 (6 bases). The J call is doubtful: the DNA matches TRBJ2-5 better. CDR3 length: 12 residues. Per germline, CDR1 DFQATT and CDR2 SNEGSKA (reference sequence).

The chain uses TRBV6-1 and TRBJ2-4; a weak D match, TRBD1 (6 bases). The closer fit of TRBJ2-7 to the DNA end suggests the J call may be wrong. Germline V CDR1 and CDR2: MNHNS, SASEGT. This CDR3 is 13 amino acids long. The CDR3 sequence: CASSIQTGYEQYF. DNA of the CDR3: TGTGCCAGCAGTATACAGACAGGCTACGAGCAGTACTTC.